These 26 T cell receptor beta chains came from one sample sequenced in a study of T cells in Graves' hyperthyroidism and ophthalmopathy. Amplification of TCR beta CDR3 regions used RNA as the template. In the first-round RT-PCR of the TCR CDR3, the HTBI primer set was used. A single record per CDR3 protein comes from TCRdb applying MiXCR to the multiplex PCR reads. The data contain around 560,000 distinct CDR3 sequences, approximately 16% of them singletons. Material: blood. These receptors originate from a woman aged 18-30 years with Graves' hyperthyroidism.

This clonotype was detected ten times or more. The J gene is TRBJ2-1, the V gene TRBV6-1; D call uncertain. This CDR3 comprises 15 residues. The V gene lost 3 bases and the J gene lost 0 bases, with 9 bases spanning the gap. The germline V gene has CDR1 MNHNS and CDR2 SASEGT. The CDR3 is CASSEHLSSYNEQFF. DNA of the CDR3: TGTGCCAGCAGTGAGCACCTAAGCTCCTACAATGAGCAGTTCTTC.

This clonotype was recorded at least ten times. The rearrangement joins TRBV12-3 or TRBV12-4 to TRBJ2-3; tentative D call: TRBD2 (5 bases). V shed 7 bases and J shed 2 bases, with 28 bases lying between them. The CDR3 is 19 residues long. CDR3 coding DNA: TGTGCCAGCACCTTCGATTGGTTGGGCGGGTCTATGTACACAGATACGCAGTATTTT. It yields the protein CASTFDWLGGSMYTDTQYF.

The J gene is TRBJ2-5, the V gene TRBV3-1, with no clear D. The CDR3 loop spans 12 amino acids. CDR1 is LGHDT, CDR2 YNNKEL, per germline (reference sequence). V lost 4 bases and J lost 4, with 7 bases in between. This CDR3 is CASSPLRETQYF. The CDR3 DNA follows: TGTGCCAGCAGCCCCTTAAGAGAGACCCAGTACTTC.

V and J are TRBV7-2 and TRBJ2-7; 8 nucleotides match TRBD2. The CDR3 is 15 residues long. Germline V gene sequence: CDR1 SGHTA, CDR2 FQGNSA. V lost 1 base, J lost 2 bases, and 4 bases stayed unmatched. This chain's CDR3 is CASSLGMGLAYEQYF. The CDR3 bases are TGTGCCAGCAGCTTAGGTATGGGACTAGCCTACGAGCAGTACTTC.

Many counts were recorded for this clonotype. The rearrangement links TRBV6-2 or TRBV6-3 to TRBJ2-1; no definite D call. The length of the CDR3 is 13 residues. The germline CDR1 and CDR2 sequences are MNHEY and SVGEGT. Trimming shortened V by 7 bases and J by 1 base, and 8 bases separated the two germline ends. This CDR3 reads CASIGRSYNEQFF. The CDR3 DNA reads TGTGCCAGCATCGGCAGGTCCTACAATGAGCAGTTCTTC.

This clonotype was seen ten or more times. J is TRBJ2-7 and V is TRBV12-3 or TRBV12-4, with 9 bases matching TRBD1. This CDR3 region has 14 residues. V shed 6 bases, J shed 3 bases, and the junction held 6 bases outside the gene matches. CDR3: CASSSGQGHYEQYF. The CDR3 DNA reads TGTGCCAGCAGCTCTGGACAGGGGCACTACGAGCAGTACTTC.

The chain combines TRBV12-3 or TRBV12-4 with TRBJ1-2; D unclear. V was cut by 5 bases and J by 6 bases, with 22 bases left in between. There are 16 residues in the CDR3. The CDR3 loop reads CASSARGRTEKNGYTF. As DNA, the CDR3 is TGTGCCAGCAGTGCCCGGGGTCGGACTGAAAAAAATGGCTACACCTTC.

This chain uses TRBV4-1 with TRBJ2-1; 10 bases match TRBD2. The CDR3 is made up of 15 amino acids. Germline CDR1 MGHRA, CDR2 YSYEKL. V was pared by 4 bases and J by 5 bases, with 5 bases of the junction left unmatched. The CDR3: CASSLGLAADNEQFF. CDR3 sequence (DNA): TGCGCCAGCAGCCTTGGACTAGCGGCCGACAATGAGCAGTTCTTC.

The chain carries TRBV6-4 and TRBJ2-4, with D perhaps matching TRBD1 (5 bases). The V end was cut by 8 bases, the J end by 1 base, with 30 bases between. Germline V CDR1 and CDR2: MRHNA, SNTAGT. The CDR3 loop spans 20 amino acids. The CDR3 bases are TGTGCCAGCCCAGGAGCAGGAGCCCAGGGTAGGATGGGGGCCAAAAACATTCAGTACTTC. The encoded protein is CASPGAGAQGRMGAKNIQYF.

CDR3 bases: TGTGCCAGCAGCTTAGATCTTCTGGGACAGGGAGTCTCTGGGGCCAACGTCCTGACTTTC. Translating it yields CASSLDLLGQGVSGANVLTF. This chain links TRBV11-2 with TRBJ2-6, with 9 nucleotides matching TRBD1. The J segment lost 0 bases and the V segment lost 0 bases, leaving 9 bases of the junction unmatched. The length of the CDR3 is 20 residues. In germline, CDR1 is SGHAT, CDR2 FQNNGV.

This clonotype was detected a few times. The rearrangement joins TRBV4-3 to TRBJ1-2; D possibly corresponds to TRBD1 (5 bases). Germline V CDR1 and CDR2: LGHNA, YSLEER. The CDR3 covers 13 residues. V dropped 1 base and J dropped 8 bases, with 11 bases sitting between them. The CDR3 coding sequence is TGCGCCAGCAGCCAAGTGGGGGACCTGGGCTACACCTTC. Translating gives CASSQVGDLGYTF.

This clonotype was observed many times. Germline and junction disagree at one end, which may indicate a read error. The CDR3 region has the DNA TGTGCCAGCAGCTTAACAGGGGGGACCTACGAGCAGTACTTC. Its protein product is CASSLTGGTYEQYF. J is TRBJ2-7 and V is TRBV5-1, with 8 nucleotides matching TRBD1. The CDR3 extends over 14 amino acids. Germline V gives CDR1 SGHRS, CDR2 YFSETQ.

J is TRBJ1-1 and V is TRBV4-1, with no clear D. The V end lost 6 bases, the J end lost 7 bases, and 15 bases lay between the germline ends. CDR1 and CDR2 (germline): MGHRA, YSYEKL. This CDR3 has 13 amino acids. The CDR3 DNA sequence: TGCGCCAGCAGAGGGATGCCCACGCTTGAAGCTTTCTTT. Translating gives CASRGMPTLEAFF.

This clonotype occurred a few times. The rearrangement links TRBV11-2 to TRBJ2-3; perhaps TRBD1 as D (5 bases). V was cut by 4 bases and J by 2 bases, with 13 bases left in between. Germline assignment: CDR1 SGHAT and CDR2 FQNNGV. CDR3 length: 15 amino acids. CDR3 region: CASSSPPGFTDTQYF. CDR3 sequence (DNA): TGTGCCAGCAGCTCGCCGCCAGGGTTCACAGATACGCAGTATTTT.

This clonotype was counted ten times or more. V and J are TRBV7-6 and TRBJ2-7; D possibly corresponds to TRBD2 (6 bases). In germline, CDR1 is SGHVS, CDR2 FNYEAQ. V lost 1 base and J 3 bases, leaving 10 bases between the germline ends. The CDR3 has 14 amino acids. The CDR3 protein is CASSLVGGGYEQYF. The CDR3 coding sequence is TGTGCCAGCAGCTTAGTGGGGGGTGGCTACGAGCAGTACTTC. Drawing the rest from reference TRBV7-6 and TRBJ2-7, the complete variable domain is GAGVSQSPRYKVTKRGQDVALRCDPISGHVSLYWYRQALGQGPEFLTYFNYEAQQDKSGLPNDRFSAERPEGSISTLTIQRTEQRDSAMYRCASSLVGGGYEQYFGPGTRLTVT.

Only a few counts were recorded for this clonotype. The CDR3 nucleotides are TGTGCCAGCAGCTATTTAAGACTAGCGGGGGGGTTCTGGAATGAGCAGTTCTTC. It encodes CASSYLRLAGGFWNEQFF. The chain carries TRBV5-8 and TRBJ2-1; 14 nucleotides match TRBD2. This CDR3 is 18 amino acids long. Per the germline V gene, CDR1 is SGHTS and CDR2 is YDEGEE. V shed 3 bases, J shed 7 bases, and the junction held 12 bases outside the gene matches.

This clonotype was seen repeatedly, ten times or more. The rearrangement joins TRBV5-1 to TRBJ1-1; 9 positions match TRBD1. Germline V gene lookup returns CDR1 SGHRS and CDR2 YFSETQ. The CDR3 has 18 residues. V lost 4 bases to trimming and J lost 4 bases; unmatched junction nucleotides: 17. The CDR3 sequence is CASSPTRDRESWITEAFF. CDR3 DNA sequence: TGCGCCAGCAGCCCCACCCGGGACAGGGAATCGTGGATCACTGAAGCTTTCTTT.

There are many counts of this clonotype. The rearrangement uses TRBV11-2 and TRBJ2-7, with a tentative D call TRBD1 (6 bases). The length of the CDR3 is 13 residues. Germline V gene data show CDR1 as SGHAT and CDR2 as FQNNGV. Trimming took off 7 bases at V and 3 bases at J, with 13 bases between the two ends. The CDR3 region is CASTRDTYYEQYF. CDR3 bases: TGTGCCAGCACAAGGGACACGTACTACGAGCAGTACTTC.

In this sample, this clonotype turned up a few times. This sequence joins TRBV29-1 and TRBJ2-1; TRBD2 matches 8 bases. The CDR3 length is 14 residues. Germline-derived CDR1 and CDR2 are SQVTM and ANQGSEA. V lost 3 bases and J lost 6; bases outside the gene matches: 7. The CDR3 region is CSVDRSGSINEQFF. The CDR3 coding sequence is TGCAGCGTTGATAGGAGCGGGAGTATCAATGAGCAGTTCTTC.

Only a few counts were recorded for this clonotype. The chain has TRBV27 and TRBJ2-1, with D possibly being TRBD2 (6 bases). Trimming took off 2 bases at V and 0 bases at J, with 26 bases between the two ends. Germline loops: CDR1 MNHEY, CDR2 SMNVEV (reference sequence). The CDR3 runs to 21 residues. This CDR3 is CASSLLYRGVGSGGSYNEQFF. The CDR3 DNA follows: TGTGCCAGCAGTTTACTGTACCGCGGGGTTGGCTCTGGCGGCTCCTACAATGAGCAGTTCTTC.

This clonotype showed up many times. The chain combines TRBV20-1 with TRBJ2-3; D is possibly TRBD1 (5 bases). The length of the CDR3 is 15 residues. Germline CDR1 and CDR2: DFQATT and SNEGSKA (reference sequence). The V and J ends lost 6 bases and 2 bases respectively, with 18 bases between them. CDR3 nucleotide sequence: TGCAGTGCCGTCCAGGGATTCACCTTCACAGATACGCAGTATTTT. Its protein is CSAVQGFTFTDTQYF.

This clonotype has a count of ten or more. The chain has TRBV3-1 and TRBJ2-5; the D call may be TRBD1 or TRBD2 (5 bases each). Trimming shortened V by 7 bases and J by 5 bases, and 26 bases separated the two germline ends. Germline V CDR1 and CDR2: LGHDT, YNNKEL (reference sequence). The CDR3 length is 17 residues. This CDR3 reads CASTWDGPSSVGETQYF. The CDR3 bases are TGTGCCAGCACCTGGGACGGCCCTTCGTCGGTTGGTGAGACCCAGTACTTC.

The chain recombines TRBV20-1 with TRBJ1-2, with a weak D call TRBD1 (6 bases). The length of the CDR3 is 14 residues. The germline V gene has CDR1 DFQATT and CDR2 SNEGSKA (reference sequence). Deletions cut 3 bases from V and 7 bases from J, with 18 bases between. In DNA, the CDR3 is TGCAGTGCTAGGGCCGGACAGTTTTCCGGTGGCTACACCTTC. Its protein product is CSARAGQFSGGYTF.

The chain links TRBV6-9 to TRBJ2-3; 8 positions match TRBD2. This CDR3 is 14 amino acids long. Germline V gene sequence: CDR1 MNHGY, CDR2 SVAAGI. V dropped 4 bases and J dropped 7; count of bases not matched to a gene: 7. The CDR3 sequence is CASSLAGGVNTQYF. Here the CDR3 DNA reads TGTGCCAGCAGTTTGGCGGGAGGTGTAAATACGCAGTATTTT.

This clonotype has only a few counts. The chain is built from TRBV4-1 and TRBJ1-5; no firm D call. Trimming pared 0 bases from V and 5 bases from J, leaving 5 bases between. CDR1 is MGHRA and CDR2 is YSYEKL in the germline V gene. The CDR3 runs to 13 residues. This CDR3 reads CASSQDQDQPQHF. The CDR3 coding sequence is TGCGCCAGCAGCCAAGATCAAGATCAGCCCCAGCATTTT.

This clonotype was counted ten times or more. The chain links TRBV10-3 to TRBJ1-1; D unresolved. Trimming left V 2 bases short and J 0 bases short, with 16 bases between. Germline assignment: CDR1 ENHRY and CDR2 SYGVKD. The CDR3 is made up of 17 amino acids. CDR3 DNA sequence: TGTGCCATCAGTGAGGATCGCAGGCACAGCATGAACACTGAAGCTTTCTTT. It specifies CAISEDRRHSMNTEAFF.